A single sample gave rise to the 4 T cell receptor beta chains below, sequenced in a study of blood T cells in healthy people across ages. A J-beta primer mix and a sample-barcoded 5' primer were used in a second PCR of about 7 to 12 cycles. From the 5' RACE reads, TCRdb called clonotypes with MiXCR, one entry per CDR3 protein. The repertoire holds 1.6 million or so distinct CDR3 sequences, with about 35% as singletons. The sequenced material came from blood. The receptors come from a woman in her twenties or thirties in good health.

In its sample, this clonotype was seen a few times. The chain combines TRBV4-1 with TRBJ2-1, with TRBD1 as a possible D gene (6 bases). The V gene lost 2 bases and the J gene lost 1 base, with 15 bases spanning the gap. The CDR3 runs 17 residues. Germline lookup yields CDR1 MGHRA and CDR2 YSYEKL. The CDR3, as DNA: TGCGCCAGCAGCCAATCCGGTCCCGGGACATCCTACAATGAGCAGTTCTTC. Protein sequence: CASSQSGPGTSYNEQFF.

On this clonotype: A single base separates this from a much larger clone, so it may be a read error. The V and J genes are TRBV29-1 and TRBJ2-6; D unclear. This CDR3 has 15 residues. Per germline, CDR1 SQVTM and CDR2 ANQGSEA. Trimming took 6 bases from V and 0 from J, leaving 12 bases between them. DNA of the CDR3: TGCAGCGTCAGACGGAGACTCTCTGGGGCCAACGTCCTGACTTTC. This translates into CSVRRRLSGANVLTF.

This clonotype was detected only a few times. J is TRBJ1-5 and V is TRBV6-1; TRBD1 might be the D (6 bases). The V gene's germline CDR1 is MNHNS and CDR2 SASEGT. This CDR3 spans 14 amino acids. The V end lost 7 bases, the J end lost 7 bases, and 17 bases lay between the germline ends. The CDR3 protein is CASTEGGGVQPQHF. CDR3 DNA: TGTGCCAGCACCGAAGGGGGAGGGGTACAGCCCCAGCATTTT.

The chain joins TRBV20-1 to TRBJ2-1, with a possible D match to TRBD2 (7 bases). Germline CDR1 DFQATT, CDR2 SNEGSKA (reference sequence). This CDR3 is 15 amino acids long. With 5 bases removed from V and 0 bases from J, the gap between germline ends came to 14 bases. The CDR3 coding sequence is TGCAGTGCTGGGGGGGGGGCCCGCTCCTACAATGAGCAGTTCTTC. It yields the protein CSAGGGARSYNEQFF.